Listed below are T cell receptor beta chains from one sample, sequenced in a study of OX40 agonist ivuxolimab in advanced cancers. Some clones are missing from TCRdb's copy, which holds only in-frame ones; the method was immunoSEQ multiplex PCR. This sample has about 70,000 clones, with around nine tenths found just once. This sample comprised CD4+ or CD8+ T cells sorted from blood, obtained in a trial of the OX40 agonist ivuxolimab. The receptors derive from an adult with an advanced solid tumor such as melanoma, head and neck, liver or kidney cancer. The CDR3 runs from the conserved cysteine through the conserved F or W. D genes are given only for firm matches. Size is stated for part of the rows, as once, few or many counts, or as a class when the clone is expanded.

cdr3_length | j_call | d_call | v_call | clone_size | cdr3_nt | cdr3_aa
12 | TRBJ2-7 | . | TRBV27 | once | TGTGCCAGCAGTTTCGGCCTAGGGGAGCAGTACTTC | CASSFGLGEQYF
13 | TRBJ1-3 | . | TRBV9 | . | TGTGCCAGCAGCCCAAAATCCGGAAACACCATATATTTT | CASSPKSGNTIYF
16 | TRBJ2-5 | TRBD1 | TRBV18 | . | TGTGCCAGCTCACAAACCGGACAGGGCCTCCAAGAGACCCAGTACTTC | CASSQTGQGLQETQYF
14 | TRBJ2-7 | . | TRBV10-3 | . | TGTGCCATCTCTCGAGGGGCCAATTCCTACGAGCAGTACTTC | CAISRGANSYEQYF
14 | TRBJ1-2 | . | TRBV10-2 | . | TGCGCCAGCAGTGAGTCGCAGGGTATAGGTGGCTACACCTTC | CASSESQGIGGYTF
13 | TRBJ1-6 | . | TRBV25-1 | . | TGTGCCAGCAGTGTATCGATGGGTTCACCCCTCCACTTT | CASSVSMGSPLHF
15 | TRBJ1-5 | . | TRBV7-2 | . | TGTGCCAGCAGCGCGCAGGGTATCGGTAATCAGCCCCAGCATTTT | CASSAQGIGNQPQHF
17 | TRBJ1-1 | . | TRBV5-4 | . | TGTGCCAGCAGCGATTTCGACCTCATCGGGGGAGACACTGAAGCTTTCTTT | CASSDFDLIGGDTEAFF
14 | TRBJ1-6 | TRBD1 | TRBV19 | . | TGTGCCAGTAGTCGCGACAGGGGTTATTCACCCCTCCACTTT | CASSRDRGYSPLHF
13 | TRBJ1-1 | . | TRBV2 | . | TGTGCCAGCAGTGGTGAAGCAAACACTGAAGCTTTCTTT | CASSGEANTEAFF
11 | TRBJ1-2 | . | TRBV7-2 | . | TGTGCCAGCAGCTTCGGGCGCGGCTACACCTTC | CASSFGRGYTF
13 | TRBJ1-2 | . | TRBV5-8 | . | TGTGCCAGCAGCTCGAGGTCAGGGTATGGCTACACCTTC | CASSSRSGYGYTF
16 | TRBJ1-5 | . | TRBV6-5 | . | TGTGCCAGCAGTTCGGCCGCCAGGGGTATATCTCAGCCCCAGCATTTT | CASSSAARGISQPQHF
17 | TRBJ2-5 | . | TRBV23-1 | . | TGCGCCAGCAGTCAATCGGCGCTTTGGGCTTCGGAAGAGACCCAGTACTTC | CASSQSALWASEETQYF
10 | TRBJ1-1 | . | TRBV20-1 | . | TGCAGTGCCCCGGCAGGGGAAGCTTTCTTT | CSAPAGEAFF
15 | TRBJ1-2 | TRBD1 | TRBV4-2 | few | TGTGCCAGCAGCCTTTCCCGACAGGGAGGTAGTGGCTACACCTTC | CASSLSRQGGSGYTF
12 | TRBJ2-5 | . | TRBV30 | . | TGTGCCTGGGGGACTGTCCAAGAGACCCAGTACTTC | CAWGTVQETQYF
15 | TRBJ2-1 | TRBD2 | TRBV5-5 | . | TGTGCCAGCAGCTTGGGACTAGCCCTCTACAATGAGCAGTTCTTC | CASSLGLALYNEQFF
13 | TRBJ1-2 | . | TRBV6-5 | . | TGTGCCAGCAGTACTACCCCCCGTTATGGCTACACCTTC | CASSTTPRYGYTF
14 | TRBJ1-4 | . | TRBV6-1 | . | TGTGCCAGCGGTCGGGACACAGATAATGAAAAACTGTTTTTT | CASGRDTDNEKLFF
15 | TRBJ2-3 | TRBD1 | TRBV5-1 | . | TGCGCCAGCAGCTCGGGACAGGGCCCCACAGATACGCAGTATTTT | CASSSGQGPTDTQYF
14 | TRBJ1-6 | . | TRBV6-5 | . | TGTGCCAGCCGTTCCGCTCAGGGTAATTCACCCCTCCACTTT | CASRSAQGNSPLHF
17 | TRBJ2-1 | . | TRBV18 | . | TGTGCCAGCTCACCGCTCGGGAGCAGGGGAAGGCACAATGAGCAGTTCTTC | CASSPLGSRGRHNEQFF
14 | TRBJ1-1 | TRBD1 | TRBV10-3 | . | TGTGCCATCAGGGGGACAGGGGCTTTCACTGAAGCTTTCTTT | CAIRGTGAFTEAFF
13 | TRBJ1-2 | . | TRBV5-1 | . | TGCGCCAGCAGCTTGAACGGGGACTATGGCTACACCTTC | CASSLNGDYGYTF
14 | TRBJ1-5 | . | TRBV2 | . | TGTGCCAGCAGTGAACGGCAGGGTTTCCAGCCCCAGCATTTT | CASSERQGFQPQHF
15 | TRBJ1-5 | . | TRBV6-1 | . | TGTGCCAGCAGTGAAGCGTGGCAGGGACGGCAGCCCCAGCATTTT | CASSEAWQGRQPQHF
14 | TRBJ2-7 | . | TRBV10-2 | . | TGCGCCAGCAGTGAGAACCGACGAGGGCACGAGCAGTACTTC | CASSENRRGHEQYF
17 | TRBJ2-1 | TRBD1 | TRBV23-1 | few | TGCGCCAGCAGTCAATCCGTCGACAGGGGGTATTCCAGGGAGCAGTTCTTC | CASSQSVDRGYSREQFF
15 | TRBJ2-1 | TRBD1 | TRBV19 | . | TGTGCCAGTAGTAGGGCCGGGACAGGGGTCAATGAGCAGTTCTTC | CASSRAGTGVNEQFF
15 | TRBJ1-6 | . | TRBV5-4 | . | TGTGCCAGCAGCTTCTCAGGGATGGCGAATTCACCCCTCCACTTT | CASSFSGMANSPLHF
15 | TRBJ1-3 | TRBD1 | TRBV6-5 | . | TGTGCCAGCAGTCGACAGGGGGCCCGTGGAAACACCATATATTTT | CASSRQGARGNTIYF
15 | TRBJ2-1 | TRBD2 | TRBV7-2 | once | TGTGCCAGCAGCCCGGGACTAGCGGGGGGTGCCCAGCAGTTCTTC | CASSPGLAGGAQQFF
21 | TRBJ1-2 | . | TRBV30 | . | TGTGCCTGGAGTGTACAGTTCAGGGGTCTTCGGCTCCCCACCTTCCACTATGGCTACACCTTC | CAWSVQFRGLRLPTFHYGYTF
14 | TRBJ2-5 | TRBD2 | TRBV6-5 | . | TGTGCCAGCCTACAGCGGGGGGGCCAAGAGACCCAGTACTTC | CASLQRGGQETQYF
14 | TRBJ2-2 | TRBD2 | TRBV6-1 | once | TGTGCCGCCAAACTAGCGGTGAACACCGGGGAGCTGTTTTTT | CAAKLAVNTGELFF
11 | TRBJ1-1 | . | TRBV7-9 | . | TGTGCCAGCAGCTCCCTTTTAGAAGCTTTCTTT | CASSSLLEAFF
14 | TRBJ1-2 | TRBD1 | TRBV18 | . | TGTGCCACCCGCAGCGGACAGGACATGCCTGGCTACACCTTC | CATRSGQDMPGYTF
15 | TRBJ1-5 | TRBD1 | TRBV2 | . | TGTGCCAGCAGTATCACAGGGGAAGGGAGTCAGCCCCAGCATTTT | CASSITGEGSQPQHF
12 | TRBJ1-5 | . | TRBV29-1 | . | TGCAGCGTTGGGGCTAGGGATCAGCCCCAGCATTTT | CSVGARDQPQHF
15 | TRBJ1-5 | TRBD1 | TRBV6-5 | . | TGTGCCAGCAGGCCGACAGGGTGGGGGAATCAGCCCCAGCATTTT | CASRPTGWGNQPQHF